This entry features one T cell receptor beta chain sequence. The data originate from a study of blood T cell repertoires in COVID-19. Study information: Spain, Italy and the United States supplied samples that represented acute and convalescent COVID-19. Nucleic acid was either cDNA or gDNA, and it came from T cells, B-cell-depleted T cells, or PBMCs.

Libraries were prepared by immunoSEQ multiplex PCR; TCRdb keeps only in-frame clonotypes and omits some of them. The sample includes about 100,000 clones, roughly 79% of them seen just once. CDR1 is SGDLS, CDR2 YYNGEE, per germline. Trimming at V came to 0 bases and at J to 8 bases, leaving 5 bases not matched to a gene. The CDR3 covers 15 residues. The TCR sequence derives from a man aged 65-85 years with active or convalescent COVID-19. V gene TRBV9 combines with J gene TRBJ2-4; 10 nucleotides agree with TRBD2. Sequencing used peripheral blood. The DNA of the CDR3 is TGTGCCAGCAGCGTAGAAACTAGCGGGAAGGACATTCAGTACTTC. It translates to CASSVETSGKDIQYF.